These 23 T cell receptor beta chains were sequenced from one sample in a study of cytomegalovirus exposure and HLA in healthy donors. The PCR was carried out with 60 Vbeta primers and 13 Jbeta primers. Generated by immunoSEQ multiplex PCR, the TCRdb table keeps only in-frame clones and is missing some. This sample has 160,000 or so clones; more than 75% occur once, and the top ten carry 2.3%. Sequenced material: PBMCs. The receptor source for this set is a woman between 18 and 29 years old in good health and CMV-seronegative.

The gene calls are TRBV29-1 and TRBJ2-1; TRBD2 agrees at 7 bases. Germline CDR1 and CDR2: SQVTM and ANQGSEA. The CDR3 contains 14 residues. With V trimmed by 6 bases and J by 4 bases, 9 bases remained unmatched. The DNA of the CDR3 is TGCAGCGTCCGTGTACGGGGAGGGTACAATGAGCAGTTCTTC. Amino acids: CSVRVRGGYNEQFF.

The CDR3 DNA reads as TGTGCCAGCAGCTTAGCGCTAATTGGAAACACCATATATTTT. This sequence encodes CASSLALIGNTIYF. The chain carries TRBV7-2 and TRBJ1-3; D remains unclear. V lost 0 bases, J lost 3 bases, and 6 bases lay in between. Germline CDR1 reads SGHTA; CDR2 reads FQGNSA. The CDR3 is made up of 14 amino acids.

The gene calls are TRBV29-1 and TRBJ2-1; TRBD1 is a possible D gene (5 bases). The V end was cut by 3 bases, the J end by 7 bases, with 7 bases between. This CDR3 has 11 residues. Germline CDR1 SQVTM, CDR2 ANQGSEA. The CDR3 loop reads CSVDRTNEQFF. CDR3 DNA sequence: TGCAGCGTTGATAGGACAAATGAGCAGTTCTTC.

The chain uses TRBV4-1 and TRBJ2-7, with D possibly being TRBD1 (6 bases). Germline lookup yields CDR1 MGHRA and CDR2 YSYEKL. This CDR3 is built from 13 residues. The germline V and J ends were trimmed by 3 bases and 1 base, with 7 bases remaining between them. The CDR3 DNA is TGCGCCAGCAGCCACGGACAGTCCTACGAGCAGTACTTC. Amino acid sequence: CASSHGQSYEQYF.

The CDR3 loop is CASSQAAGTGIYGYTF. CDR3 bases: TGCGCCAGCAGCCAAGCCGCCGGGACAGGAATCTATGGCTACACCTTC. J is TRBJ1-2 and V is TRBV4-1, with TRBD1 matching 8 bases. The trim removed 1 base at V and 4 bases at J, leaving 8 bases unmatched. The CDR3 has 16 amino acids. Germline V gene lookup returns CDR1 MGHRA and CDR2 YSYEKL.

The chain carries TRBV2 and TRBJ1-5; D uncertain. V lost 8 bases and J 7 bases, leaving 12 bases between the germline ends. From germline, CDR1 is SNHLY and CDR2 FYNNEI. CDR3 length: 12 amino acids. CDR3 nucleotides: TGTGCCAGCCACCTAGTTGGACAGCCCCAGCATTTT. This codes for CASHLVGQPQHF. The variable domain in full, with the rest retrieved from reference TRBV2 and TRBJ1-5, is EPEVTQTPSHQVTQMGQEVILRCVPISNHLYFYWYRQILGQKVEFLVSFYNNEISEKSEIFDDQFSVERPDGSNFTLKIRSTKLEDSAMYFCASHLVGQPQHFGDGTRLSIL.

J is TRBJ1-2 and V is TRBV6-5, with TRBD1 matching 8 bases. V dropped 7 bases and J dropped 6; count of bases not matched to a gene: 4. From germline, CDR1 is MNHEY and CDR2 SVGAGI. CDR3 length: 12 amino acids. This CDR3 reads CASTDRVHGYTF. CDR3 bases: TGTGCCAGCACGGACAGGGTTCATGGCTACACCTTC.

CDR3 bases: TGTGCCAGCAATCACGGGTTTACGAACACCGGGGAGCTGTTTTTT. Encoded protein: CASNHGFTNTGELFF. This rearrangement joins TRBV27 to TRBJ2-2; D not resolved. This CDR3 comprises 15 residues. Per germline, CDR1 MNHEY and CDR2 SMNVEV (reference sequence). Trimming cost V 7 bases and J 0 bases, with 12 bases left between them.

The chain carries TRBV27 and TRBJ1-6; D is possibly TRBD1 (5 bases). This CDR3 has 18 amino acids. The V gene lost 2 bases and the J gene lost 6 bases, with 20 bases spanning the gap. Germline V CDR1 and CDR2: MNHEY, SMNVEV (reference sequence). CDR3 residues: CASSLMGPHTVANSPLHF. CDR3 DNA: TGTGCCAGCAGTTTAATGGGGCCACACACGGTGGCTAATTCACCCCTCCACTTT.

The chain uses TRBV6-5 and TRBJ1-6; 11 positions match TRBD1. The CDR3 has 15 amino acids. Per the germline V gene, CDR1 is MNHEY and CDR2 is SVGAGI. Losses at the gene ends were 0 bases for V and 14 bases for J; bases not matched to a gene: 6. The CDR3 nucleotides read TGTGCCAGCAGTTACTCTTGGACAGGGGGCTCGGCCCTCCACTTT. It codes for CASSYSWTGGSALHF.

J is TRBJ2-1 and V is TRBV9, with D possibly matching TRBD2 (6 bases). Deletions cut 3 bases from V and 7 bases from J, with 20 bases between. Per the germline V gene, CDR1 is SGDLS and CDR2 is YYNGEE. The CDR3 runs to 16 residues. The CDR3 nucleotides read TGTGCCAGCAGCGGACCGAGGAGGGGTACGGGTAATGAGCAGTTCTTC. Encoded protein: CASSGPRRGTGNEQFF.

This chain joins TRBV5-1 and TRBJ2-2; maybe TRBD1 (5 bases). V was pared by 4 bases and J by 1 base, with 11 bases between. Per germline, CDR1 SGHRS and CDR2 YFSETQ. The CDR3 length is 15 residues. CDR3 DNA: TGCGCCAGCAGCCCCGATACAGGGAACACCGGGGAGCTGTTTTTT. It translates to CASSPDTGNTGELFF.

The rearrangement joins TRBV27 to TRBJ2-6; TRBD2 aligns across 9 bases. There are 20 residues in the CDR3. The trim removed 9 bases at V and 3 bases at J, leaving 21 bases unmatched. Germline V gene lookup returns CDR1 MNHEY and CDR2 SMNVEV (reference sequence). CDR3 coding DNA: TGTGCCAGTTCGACCTGGGGCGGGAGGGCAGGGAGTCTTGGGGCCAACGTCCTGACTTTC. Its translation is CASSTWGGRAGSLGANVLTF.

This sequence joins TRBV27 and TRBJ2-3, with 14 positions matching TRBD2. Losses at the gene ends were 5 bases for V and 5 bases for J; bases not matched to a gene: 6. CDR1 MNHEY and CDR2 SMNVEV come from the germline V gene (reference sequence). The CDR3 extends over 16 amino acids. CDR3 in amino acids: CASSARLAGGGDTQYF. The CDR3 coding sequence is TGTGCCAGCAGTGCCCGACTAGCGGGGGGGGGAGATACGCAGTATTTT.

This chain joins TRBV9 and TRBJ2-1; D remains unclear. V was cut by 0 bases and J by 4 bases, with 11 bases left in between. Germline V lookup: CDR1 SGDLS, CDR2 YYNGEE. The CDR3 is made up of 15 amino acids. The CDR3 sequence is CASSVDLQTYNEQFF. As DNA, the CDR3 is TGTGCCAGCAGCGTAGATCTCCAAACTTACAATGAGCAGTTCTTC. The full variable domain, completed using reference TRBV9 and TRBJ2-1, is DSGVTQTPKHLITATGQRVTLRCSPRSGDLSVYWYQQSLDQGLQFLIQYYNGEERAKGNILERFSAQQFPDLHSELNLSSLELGDSALYFCASSVDLQTYNEQFFGPGTRLTVL.

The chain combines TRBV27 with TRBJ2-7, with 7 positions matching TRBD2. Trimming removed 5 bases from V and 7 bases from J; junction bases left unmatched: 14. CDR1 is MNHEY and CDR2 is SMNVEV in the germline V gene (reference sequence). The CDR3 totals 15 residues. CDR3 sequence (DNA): TGTGCCAGCAGTATCTCGGTGACTAGCCTACTTGAGCAGTACTTC. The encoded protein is CASSISVTSLLEQYF.

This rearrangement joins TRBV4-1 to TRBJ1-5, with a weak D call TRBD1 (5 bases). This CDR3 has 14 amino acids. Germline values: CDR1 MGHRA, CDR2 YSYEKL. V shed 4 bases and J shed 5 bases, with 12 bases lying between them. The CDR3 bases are TGCGCCAGCAGCCCGGGGGTAGGGCATCAGCCCCAGCATTTT. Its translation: CASSPGVGHQPQHF.

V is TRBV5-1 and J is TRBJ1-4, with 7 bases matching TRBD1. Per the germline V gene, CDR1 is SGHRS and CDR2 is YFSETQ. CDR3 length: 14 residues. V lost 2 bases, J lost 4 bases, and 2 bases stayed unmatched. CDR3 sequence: CASSLAGGNEKLFF. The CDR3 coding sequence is TGCGCCAGCAGCTTAGCAGGGGGTAATGAAAAACTGTTTTTT.

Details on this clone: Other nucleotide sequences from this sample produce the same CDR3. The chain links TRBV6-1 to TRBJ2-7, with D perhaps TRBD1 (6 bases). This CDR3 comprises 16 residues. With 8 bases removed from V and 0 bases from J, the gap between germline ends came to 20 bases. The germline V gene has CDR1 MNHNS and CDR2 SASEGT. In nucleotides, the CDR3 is TGTGCCAGCGGTGGGGGCCCCTCCCGTGGCTCCTACGAGCAGTACTTC. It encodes CASGGGPSRGSYEQYF.

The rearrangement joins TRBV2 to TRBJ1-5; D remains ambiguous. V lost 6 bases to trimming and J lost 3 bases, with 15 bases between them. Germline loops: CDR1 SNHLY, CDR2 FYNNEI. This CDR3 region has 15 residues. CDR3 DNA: TGTGCCAGCAGGGACCTGCGGGGTAACAATCAGCCCCAGCATTTT. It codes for CASRDLRGNNQPQHF.

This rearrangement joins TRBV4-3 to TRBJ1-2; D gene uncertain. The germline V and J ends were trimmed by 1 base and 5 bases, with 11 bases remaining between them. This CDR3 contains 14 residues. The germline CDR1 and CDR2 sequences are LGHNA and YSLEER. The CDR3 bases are TGCGCCAGCAGCCAAGCAACTACGGGATATGGCTACACCTTC. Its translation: CASSQATTGYGYTF.

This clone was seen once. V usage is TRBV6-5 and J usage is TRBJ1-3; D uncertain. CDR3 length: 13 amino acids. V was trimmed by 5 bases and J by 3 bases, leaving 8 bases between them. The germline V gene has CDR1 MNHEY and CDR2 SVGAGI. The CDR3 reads CASSRGYGNTIYF. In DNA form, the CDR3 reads TGTGCCAGCAGTCGGGGATATGGAAACACCATATATTTT.

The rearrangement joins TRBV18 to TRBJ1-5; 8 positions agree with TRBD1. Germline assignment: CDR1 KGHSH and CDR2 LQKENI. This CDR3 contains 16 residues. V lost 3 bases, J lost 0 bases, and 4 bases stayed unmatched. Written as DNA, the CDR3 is TGTGCCAGCTCACCGCAGGGGGCGAATAGCAATCAGCCCCAGCATTTT. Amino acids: CASSPQGANSNQPQHF.